This T cell receptor (beta chain) was recorded in a study of OX40 agonist ivuxolimab in advanced cancers. Study at large: Intravenous ivuxolimab at 0.01 to 10 mg/kg was given to patients every 2 weeks.

TCRdb keeps only in-frame clones here, not all; method: immunoSEQ multiplex PCR. Of 45,000 to 60,000 clones listed, about 80% are singletons. The source material was CD4+ or CD8+ T cells sorted from blood, sampled in a trial of the OX40 agonist ivuxolimab. This clonotype was obtained from an adult with an advanced solid tumor such as melanoma, head and neck, liver or kidney cancer.

The CDR3 reads CASRDRDPTDTQYF. The CDR3 DNA reads as TGTGCCAGCAGGGACAGGGACCCCACAGATACGCAGTATTTT. The V and J genes are TRBV2 and TRBJ2-3; TRBD1 aligns across 8 bases. CDR1 is SNHLY and CDR2 is FYNNEI in the germline V gene. The V and J ends lost 6 bases and 2 bases, in that order; junction bases with no gene match: 4. The CDR3 runs 14 residues.